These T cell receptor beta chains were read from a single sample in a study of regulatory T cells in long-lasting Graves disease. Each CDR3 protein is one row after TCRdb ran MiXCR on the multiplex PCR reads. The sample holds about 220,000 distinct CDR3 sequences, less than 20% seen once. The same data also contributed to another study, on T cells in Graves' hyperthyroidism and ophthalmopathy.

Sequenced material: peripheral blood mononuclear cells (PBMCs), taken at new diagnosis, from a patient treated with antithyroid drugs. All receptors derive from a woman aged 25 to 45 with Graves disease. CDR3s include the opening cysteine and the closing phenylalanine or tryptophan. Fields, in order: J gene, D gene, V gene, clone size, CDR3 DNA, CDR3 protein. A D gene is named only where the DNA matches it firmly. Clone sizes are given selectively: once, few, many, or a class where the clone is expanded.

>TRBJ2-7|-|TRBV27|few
TGTGCCAGCAGTTTTCAGGGGCGCGGCTACGAGCAGTACTTC
CASSFQGRGYEQYF
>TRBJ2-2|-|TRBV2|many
TGTGCCAGCAGTGAGCACAGGTCAATCACCGGGGAGCTGTTTTTT
CASSEHRSITGELFF
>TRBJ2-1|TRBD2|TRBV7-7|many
TGTGCTAGCAGCTTAGGGAGACTAGCCCCTAACAATGAGCAGTTCTTC
CASSLGRLAPNNEQFF
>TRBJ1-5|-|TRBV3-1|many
TGTGCCAGCAGCCAAGAAGGAGGGGCGGGGGCCAGCAATCAGCCCCAGCATTTT
CASSQEGGAGASNQPQHF
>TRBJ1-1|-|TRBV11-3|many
TGTGCCAGCTCCGGTACGGGGGCAAAGAACACTGAAGCTTTCTTT
CASSGTGAKNTEAFF
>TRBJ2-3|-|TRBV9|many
TGTGCCAGCAGCGTAGATACCCCAGATACGCAGTATTTT
CASSVDTPDTQYF
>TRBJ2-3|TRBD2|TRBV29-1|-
TGCAGCGTTCGGAGCGGGACTACCAGCGCAGATACGCAGTATTTT
CSVRSGTTSADTQYF
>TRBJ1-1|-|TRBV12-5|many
TGTGCTAGTGGTTTGGTACTAGGGAGACAGAACACTGAAGCTTTCTTT
CASGLVLGRQNTEAFF
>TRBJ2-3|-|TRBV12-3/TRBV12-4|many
TGTGCCAGCACTCTATACCAGGGGACTAGCACAGATACGCAGTATTTT
CASTLYQGTSTDTQYF
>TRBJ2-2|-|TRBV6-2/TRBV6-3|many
TGTGCCAGCAGTCGCCACCCCCTGAGCGGCTTGAACACCGGGGAGCTGTTTTTT
CASSRHPLSGLNTGELFF
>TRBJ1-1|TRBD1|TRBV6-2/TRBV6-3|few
TGTGCCAGCAGACTCGACAGGGGGCTGGAGACTGAAGCTTTCTTT
CASRLDRGLETEAFF
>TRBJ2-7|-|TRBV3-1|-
TGTGCCAGCAGTCCTTGGGCTAGCGAAAGGGACGAGCACTACTTC
CASSPWASERDEHYF
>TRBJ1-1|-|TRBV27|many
TGTGCCAGCAGCCCCGGAGCGAACACTGAAGCTTTCTTT
CASSPGANTEAFF
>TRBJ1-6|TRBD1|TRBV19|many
TGTGCCAGTACCAGGACAGGGACTGATAATTCACCCCTCCACTTT
CASTRTGTDNSPLHF
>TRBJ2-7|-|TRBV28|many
TGTGCCAGCAAAGAAGGAGGATTAGGAGAAGAGCAGTACTTC
CASKEGGLGEEQYF
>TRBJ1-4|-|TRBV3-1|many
TGTGCCAGCAGCCAAGGGGGCCTTCAAACTAATGAAAAACTGTTTTTT
CASSQGGLQTNEKLFF
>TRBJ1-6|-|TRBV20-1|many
TGCAGTGCACCCGCCGCTGGGAGCTCCTATAATTCACCCCTCCACTTT
CSAPAAGSSYNSPLHF
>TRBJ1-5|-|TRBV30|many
TGTGCCTGGAGTGTACCGGAGGGTCCGAATCAGCCCCAGCATTTT
CAWSVPEGPNQPQHF
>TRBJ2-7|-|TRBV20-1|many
TGCAGTGCTAGAGAAGGACCCTACGAGCAGTACTTC
CSAREGPYEQYF
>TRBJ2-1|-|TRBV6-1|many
TGTGCCAGCAGCACTCCGAGCTCCTACAATGAGCAGTTCTTC
CASSTPSSYNEQFF
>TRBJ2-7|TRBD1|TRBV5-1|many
TGCGCCAGCAGCTTGGGGTACTCGGACAGGGCGGGCGAGCAGTACTTC
CASSLGYSDRAGEQYF
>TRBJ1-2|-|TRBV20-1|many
TGCAGTGCTAGAGATAGGGCAGGGCAGAACTATGGCTACACCTTC
CSARDRAGQNYGYTF
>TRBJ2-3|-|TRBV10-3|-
TGTGCCATGAAGGACGGCACCACAGATACGCAGTATTTT
CAMKDGTTDTQYF
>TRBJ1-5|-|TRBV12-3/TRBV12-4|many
TGTGCCAGCAGACCAGACAGATCGACTCAGCCCCAGCATTTT
CASRPDRSTQPQHF
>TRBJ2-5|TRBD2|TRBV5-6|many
TGTGCCAGCAGCCTCCTAGCGGTTCAAGAGACCCAGTACTTC
CASSLLAVQETQYF
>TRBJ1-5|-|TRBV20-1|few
TGCAGTGCCCAGGTCGGTTTACGTAGCAATCAGCCCCAGCATTTT
CSAQVGLRSNQPQHF
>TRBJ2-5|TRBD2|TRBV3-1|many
TGTGCCAGCAGCCGTGGGGGAGGGGAGACCCAGTACTTC
CASSRGGGETQYF
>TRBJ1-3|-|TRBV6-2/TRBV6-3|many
TGTGCCAGCATCAGGGACCCCACTGGAAACACCATATATTTT
CASIRDPTGNTIYF
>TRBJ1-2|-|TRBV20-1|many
TGCAGTGCTCCTCCGAGCGCGGGCTACACCTTC
CSAPPSAGYTF
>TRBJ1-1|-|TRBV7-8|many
TGTGCCAGCAGCCCCCCCCCGGGCCTAAACACTGAAGCTTTCTTT
CASSPPPGLNTEAFF
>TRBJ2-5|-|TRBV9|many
TGTGCCAGCAGCGTACCAGGGTTCCAAGAGACCCAGTACTTC
CASSVPGFQETQYF
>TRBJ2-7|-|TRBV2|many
TGTGCCAGCAGGGCCCGGCAGGGGGAGGCCTACGAGCAGTACTTC
CASRARQGEAYEQYF
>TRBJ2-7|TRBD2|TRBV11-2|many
TGTGCCAGCAGCTTAGACCCGGGGACTAGCCACGAGCAGTACTTC
CASSLDPGTSHEQYF
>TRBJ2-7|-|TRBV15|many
TGTGCCACCAGCAGAAATAAGGGCTCCTACGAGCAGTACTTC
CATSRNKGSYEQYF
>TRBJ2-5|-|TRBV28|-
TGTGCCAGCAGTAACCTAGATCCGGAGACCCAGTACTTC
CASSNLDPETQYF
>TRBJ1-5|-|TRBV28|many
TGTGCCACCACGATCCATGGGGGAGTAGATCAGCCCCAGCATTTT
CATTIHGGVDQPQHF
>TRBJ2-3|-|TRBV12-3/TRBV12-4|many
TGTGCCAGCAGCCTCACTCGACAGCCCCAAGATACGCAGTATTTT
CASSLTRQPQDTQYF
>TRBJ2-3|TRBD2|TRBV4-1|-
TGCGCCAGCAGCCGCCTGGGACTAGCGACAGATACGCAGTATTTT
CASSRLGLATDTQYF
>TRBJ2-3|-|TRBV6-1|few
TGTGCCAGCCGACTCTCCAGTTCCACAGATACGCAGTATTTT
CASRLSSSTDTQYF
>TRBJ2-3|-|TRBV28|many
TGTGCCGCATGTAGGCTCAGCACAGATACGCAGTATTTT
CAACRLSTDTQYF
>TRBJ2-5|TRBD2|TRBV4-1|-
TGCGCCAGCAGCCAACTAAACTTTGGACTAGCTGGAGAGACCCAGTACTTC
CASSQLNFGLAGETQYF
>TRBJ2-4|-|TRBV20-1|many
TGCAGTGCTAGAGATCTAAGGGGAAAGGGAGCCAAAAACATTCAGTACTTC
CSARDLRGKGAKNIQYF
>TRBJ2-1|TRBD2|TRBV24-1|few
TGTGCCACCAGTGATGGGGACTACTACAATGAGCAGTTCTTC
CATSDGDYYNEQFF
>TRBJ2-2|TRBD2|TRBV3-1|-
TGTGCCAGCAGCCACCGGGAGGGCCGTGAGGAGCTGTTTTTT
CASSHREGREELFF
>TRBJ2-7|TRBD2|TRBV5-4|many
TGTGCCAGCAGCTTCACGGGGGGGTCCCCCTACGAGCAGTACTTC
CASSFTGGSPYEQYF
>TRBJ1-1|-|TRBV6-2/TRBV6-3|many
TGTGCCAGCAGATCCTCAAATTCGATGAACACTGAAGCTTTCTTT
CASRSSNSMNTEAFF
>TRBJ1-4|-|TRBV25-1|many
TGTGCCAGCAGTGATACCAGGGGATGGGGTGAAAAACTGTTTTTT
CASSDTRGWGEKLFF
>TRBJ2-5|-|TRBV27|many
TGTGCCAGCAGTTTCAGGGCTAGTCAAGAGACCCAGTACTTC
CASSFRASQETQYF
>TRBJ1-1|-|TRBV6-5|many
TGTGCCAGCAGTTACTCGATTGGCAGGATGGAAATGAACACTGAAGCTTTCTTT
CASSYSIGRMEMNTEAFF
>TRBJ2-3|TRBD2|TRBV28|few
TGTGCCAGCAGTGACCCCCTAGCGGGGGGCACAGATACGCAGTATTTT
CASSDPLAGGTDTQYF
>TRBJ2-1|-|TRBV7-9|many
TGTGCCAGCAGCTTCGGCCAAAGGGGCAATGAGCAGTTCTTC
CASSFGQRGNEQFF
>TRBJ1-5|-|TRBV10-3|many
TGTGCCATCAGTGAGGGAGCCGGCAATCAGCCCCAGCATTTT
CAISEGAGNQPQHF
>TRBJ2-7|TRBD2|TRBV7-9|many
TGTGCCAGCAGCTTAGTAGCGGGGGGGTCCTACGAGCAGTACTTC
CASSLVAGGSYEQYF
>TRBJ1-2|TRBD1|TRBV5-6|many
TGTGCCAGCAGCCCCGGGACAGCTCGAGCTAACTATGGCTACACCTTC
CASSPGTARANYGYTF
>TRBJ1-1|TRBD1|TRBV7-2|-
TGTGCCAGCAGCTTAGTGGGACAGGGAACTGAAGCTTTCTTT
CASSLVGQGTEAFF
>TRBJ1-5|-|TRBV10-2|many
TGCGCCAGCAGTGAAACAGTTTATCAGCCCCAGCATTTT
CASSETVYQPQHF
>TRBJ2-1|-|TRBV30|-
TGTGCCTGGAGTGTACAAAGGACGTACAATGAGCAGTTCTTC
CAWSVQRTYNEQFF
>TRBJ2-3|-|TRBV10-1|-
TGCGCCAGCAGTGAGTCGAAGCGGCCCGCAGGGACAGATACGCAGTATTTT
CASSESKRPAGTDTQYF